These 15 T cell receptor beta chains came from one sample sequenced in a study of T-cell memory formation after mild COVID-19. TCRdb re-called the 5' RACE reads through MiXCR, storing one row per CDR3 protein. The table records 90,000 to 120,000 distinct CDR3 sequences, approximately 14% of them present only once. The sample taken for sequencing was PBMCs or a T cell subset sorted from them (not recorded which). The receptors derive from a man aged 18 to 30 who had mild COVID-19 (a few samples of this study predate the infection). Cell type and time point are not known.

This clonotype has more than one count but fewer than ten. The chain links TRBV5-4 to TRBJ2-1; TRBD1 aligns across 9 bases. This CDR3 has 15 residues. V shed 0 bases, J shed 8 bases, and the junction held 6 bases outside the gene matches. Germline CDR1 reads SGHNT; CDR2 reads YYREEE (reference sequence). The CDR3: CASSLGDRDMYEQFF. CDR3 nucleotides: TGTGCCAGCAGCTTGGGGGACAGGGACATGTATGAGCAGTTCTTC.

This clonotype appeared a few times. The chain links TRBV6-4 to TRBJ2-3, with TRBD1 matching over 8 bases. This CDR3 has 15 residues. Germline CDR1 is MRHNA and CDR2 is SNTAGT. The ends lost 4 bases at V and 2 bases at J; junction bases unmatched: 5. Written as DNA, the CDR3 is TGTGCCAGCAGTGGTCAGGGGGCCCCCACAGATACGCAGTATTTT. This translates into CASSGQGAPTDTQYF.

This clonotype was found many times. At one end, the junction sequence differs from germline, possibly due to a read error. The CDR3 loop is CASSLASGGADETQYF. CDR3 DNA: TGTGCTAGCAGCTTAGCTAGCGGGGGAGCAGACGAGACCCAGTACTTC. The J gene is TRBJ2-5, the V gene TRBV7-7; 10 positions match TRBD2. The CDR3 contains 16 residues. Germline lookup yields CDR1 SSHAT and CDR2 FNYEAQ (reference sequence).

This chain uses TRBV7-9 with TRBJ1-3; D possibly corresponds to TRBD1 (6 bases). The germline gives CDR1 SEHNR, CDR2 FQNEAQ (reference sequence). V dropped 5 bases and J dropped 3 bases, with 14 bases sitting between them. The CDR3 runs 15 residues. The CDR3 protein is CASSQTGSIGNTIYF. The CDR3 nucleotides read TGTGCCAGCAGCCAGACAGGCTCGATTGGAAACACCATATATTTT.

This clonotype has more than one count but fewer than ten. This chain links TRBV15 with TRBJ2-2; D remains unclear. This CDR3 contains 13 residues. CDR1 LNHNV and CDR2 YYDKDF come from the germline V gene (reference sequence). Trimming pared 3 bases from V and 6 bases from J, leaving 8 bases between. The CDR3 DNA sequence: TGTGCCACCAGCAGCACCTTTCCCGGGGAGCTGTTTTTT. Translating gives CATSSTFPGELFF.

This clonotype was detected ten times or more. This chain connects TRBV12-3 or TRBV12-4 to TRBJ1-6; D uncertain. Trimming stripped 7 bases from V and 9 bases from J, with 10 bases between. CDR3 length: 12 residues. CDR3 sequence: CASTLGGSPLHF. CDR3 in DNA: TGTGCCAGCACCCTTGGTGGTTCACCCCTCCACTTT.

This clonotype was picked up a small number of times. CDR3 region: CASSWTGGRNPGNTIYF. CDR3 DNA sequence: TGCGCCAGCAGCTGGACAGGGGGCAGAAATCCTGGAAACACCATATATTTT. The rearrangement links TRBV5-1 to TRBJ1-3, with 11 bases aligning to TRBD1. The CDR3 totals 17 residues. CDR1 is SGHRS and CDR2 is YFSETQ in the germline V gene. J gave up 2 bases and V 3 bases, and 7 bases lay outside the gene matches.

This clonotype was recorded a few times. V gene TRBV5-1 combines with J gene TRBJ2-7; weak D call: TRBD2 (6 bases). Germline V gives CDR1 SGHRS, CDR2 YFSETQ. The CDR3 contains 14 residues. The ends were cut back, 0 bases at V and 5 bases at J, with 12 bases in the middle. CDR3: CASSLGRGQDEQYF. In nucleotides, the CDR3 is TGCGCCAGCAGCTTGGGGAGGGGTCAGGACGAGCAGTACTTC.

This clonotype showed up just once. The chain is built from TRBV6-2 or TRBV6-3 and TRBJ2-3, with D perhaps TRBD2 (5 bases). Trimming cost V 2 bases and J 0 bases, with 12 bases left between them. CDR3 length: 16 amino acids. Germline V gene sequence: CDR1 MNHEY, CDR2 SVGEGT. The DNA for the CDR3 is TGTGCCAGCAGTTACGAGGGCAGGTCTAGCACAGATACGCAGTATTTT. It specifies CASSYEGRSSTDTQYF.

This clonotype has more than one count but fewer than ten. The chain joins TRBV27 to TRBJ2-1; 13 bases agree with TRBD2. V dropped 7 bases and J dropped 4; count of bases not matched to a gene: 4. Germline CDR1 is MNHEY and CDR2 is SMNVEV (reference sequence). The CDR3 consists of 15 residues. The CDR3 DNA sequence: TGTGCCAGCACCTTGACTAGCGGGGGGTACAATGAGCAGTTCTTC. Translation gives CASTLTSGGYNEQFF.

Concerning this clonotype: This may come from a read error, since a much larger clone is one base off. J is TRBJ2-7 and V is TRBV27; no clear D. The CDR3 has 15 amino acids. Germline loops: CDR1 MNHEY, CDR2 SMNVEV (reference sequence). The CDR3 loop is CDSSLTAGSSYEQYF. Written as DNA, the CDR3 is TGTGACAGCAGTTTAACCGCCGGAAGCTCCTACGAGCAGTACTTC.

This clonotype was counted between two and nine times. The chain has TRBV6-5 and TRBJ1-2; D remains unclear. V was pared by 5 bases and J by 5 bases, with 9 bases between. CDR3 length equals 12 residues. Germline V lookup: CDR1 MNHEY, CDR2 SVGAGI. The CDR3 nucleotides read TGTGCCAGCAGTGCCCCACCTTATGGCTACACCTTC. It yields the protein CASSAPPYGYTF.

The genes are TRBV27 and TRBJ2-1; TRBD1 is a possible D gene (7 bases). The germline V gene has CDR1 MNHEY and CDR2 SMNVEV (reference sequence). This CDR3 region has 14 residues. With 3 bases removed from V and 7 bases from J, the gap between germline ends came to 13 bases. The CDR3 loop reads CASSFPAGGNEQFF. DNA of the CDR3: TGTGCCAGCAGTTTCCCGGCAGGGGGGAATGAGCAGTTCTTC.

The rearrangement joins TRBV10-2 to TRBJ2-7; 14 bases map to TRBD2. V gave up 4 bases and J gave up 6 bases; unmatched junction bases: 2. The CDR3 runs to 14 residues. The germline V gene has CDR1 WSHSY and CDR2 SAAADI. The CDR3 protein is CASSAGLAGGEQYF. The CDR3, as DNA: TGCGCCAGCAGTGCAGGACTAGCGGGGGGCGAGCAGTACTTC.

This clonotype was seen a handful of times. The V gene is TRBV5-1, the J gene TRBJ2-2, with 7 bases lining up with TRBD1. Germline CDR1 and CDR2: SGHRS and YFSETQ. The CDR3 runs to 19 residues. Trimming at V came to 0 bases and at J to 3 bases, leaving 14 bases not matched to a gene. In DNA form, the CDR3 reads TGCGCCAGCAGCTTGGCCGTCAACAGGGGCCGTGGCGACACCGGGGAGCTGTTTTTT. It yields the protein CASSLAVNRGRGDTGELFF.